These 8 T cell receptor beta chains came from one sample sequenced in a study of blood T cell repertoires in COVID-19. This table comes from immunoSEQ multiplex PCR, and its TCRdb copy is limited to in-frame clones, with some not included. This table has about 120,000 clones, around 84% appearing once. Sequencing was carried out using PBMCs or T cells enriched from blood (not recorded which). These receptors originate from a woman aged 25 to 45 who had recovered from COVID-19.

The J gene is TRBJ1-6, the V gene TRBV9; unclear D gene. Germline values: CDR1 SGDLS, CDR2 YYNGEE. Trimming removed 3 bases from V and 0 bases from J, with 10 bases in between. The CDR3 consists of 16 residues. The CDR3 coding sequence is TGTGCCAGCAGCGGAGAAGTGAGCTCCTATAATTCACCCCTCCACTTT. It encodes CASSGEVSSYNSPLHF.

V and J are TRBV27 and TRBJ1-1, with 7 bases fitting TRBD1. Trimming took 2 bases from V and 10 from J; bases not matched to a gene: 7. The V gene's germline CDR1 is MNHEY and CDR2 SMNVEV (reference sequence). The length of the CDR3 is 13 residues. The CDR3 protein is CASSLRQGWGAFF. As DNA, the CDR3 is TGTGCCAGCAGTTTACGACAGGGTTGGGGAGCTTTCTTT.

This chain joins TRBV19 and TRBJ2-5; 7 nucleotides match TRBD2. J was trimmed by 4 bases and V by 3 bases; bases with no gene match: 5. CDR3 size: 14 residues. Per germline, CDR1 LNHDA and CDR2 SQIVND (reference sequence). CDR3 sequence reads: CASSMGGPGETQYF. The CDR3 region has the DNA TGTGCCAGTAGTATGGGAGGGCCGGGAGAGACCCAGTACTTC. The full variable domain, with the rest looked up from reference TRBV19 and TRBJ2-5, is DGGITQSPKYLFRKEGQNVTLSCEQNLNHDAMYWYRQDPGQGLRLIYYSQIVNDFQKGDIAEGYSVSREKKESFPLTVTSAQKNPTAFYLCASSMGGPGETQYFGPGTRLLVL.

This clone was picked up a small number of times. This sequence joins TRBV20-1 and TRBJ1-2, with 7 bases matching TRBD1. Losses at the gene ends were 3 bases for V and 8 bases for J; bases not matched to a gene: 12. Looked up from germline, CDR1 is DFQATT and CDR2 is SNEGSKA (reference sequence). The CDR3 spans 14 residues. The chain's CDR3 is CSASLTTGVSGYTF. For the CDR3, the DNA is TGCAGTGCTAGTTTAACTACAGGGGTCTCGGGCTACACCTTC.

This chain links TRBV30 with TRBJ2-1; 10 bases are a match to TRBD2. CDR1 GTSNPN and CDR2 SVGIG come from the germline V gene (reference sequence). The length of the CDR3 is 15 residues. With V trimmed by 4 bases and J by 3 bases, 6 bases remained unmatched. The CDR3 here is CAWTSSGSNYNEQFF. CDR3 DNA: TGTGCCTGGACTTCTAGCGGGAGTAACTACAATGAGCAGTTCTTC. The full variable domain, its missing parts supplied by reference TRBV30 and TRBJ2-1, is SQTIHQWPATLVQPVGSPLSLECTVEGTSNPNLYWYRQAAGRGLQLLFYSVGIGQISSEVPQNLSASRPQDRQFILSSKKLLLSDSGFYLCAWTSSGSNYNEQFFGPGTRLTVL.

This chain links TRBV28 with TRBJ2-7; TRBD2 is a possible D gene (6 bases). The ends were cut back, 2 bases at V and 0 bases at J, with 8 bases in the middle. Germline V gene sequence: CDR1 MDHEN, CDR2 SYDVKM. The CDR3 totals 14 residues. The CDR3 DNA reads as TGTGCCAGCAGTTTAGGCGGGGCCTCCTACGAGCAGTACTTC. This codes for CASSLGGASYEQYF.

The J gene is TRBJ2-1, the V gene TRBV3-1 (or the pseudogene TRBV3-2), with 11 positions matching TRBD2. Per the germline V gene, CDR1 is LGHDT and CDR2 is YNNKEL (reference sequence). The CDR3 covers 19 residues. Trimming at V came to 7 bases and at J to 0 bases, leaving 14 bases not matched to a gene. CDR3 sequence: CASTALTGTSGLSYNEQFF. Written as DNA, the CDR3 is TGTGCCAGCACCGCCTTGACCGGGACTAGCGGACTCTCCTACAATGAGCAGTTCTTC.

The gene calls are TRBV7-8 and TRBJ1-1; D not certain. CDR1 and CDR2 from the germline V gene are SGHVS and FQNEAQ. The CDR3 is 15 amino acids. The V gene lost 7 bases and the J gene lost 1 base, with 16 bases spanning the gap. The CDR3 is CASTIYQAGNTEAFF. CDR3 DNA: TGTGCCAGCACCATATACCAGGCAGGGAACACTGAAGCTTTCTTT.